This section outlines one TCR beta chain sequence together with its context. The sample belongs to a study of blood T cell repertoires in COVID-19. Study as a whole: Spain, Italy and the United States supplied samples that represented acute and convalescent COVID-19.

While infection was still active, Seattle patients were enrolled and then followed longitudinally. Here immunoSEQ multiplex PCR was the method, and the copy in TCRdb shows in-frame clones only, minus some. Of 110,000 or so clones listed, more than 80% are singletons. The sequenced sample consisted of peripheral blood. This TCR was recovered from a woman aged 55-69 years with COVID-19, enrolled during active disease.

The DNA of the CDR3 is TGTGCCTGGAGTGCAGGGGAAGATGAAAAACTGTTTTTT. Translating gives CAWSAGEDEKLFF. The chain combines TRBV30 with TRBJ1-4; weak D call: TRBD1 (6 bases). The CDR3 sequence is 13 residues long. CDR1 GTSNPN and CDR2 SVGIG come from the germline V gene (reference sequence). V was cut by 1 base and J by 6 bases, with 9 bases left in between.